This T cell receptor (beta chain) was observed in a study of cytomegalovirus exposure and HLA in healthy donors. Overall study findings and caveats: In an earlier analysis, about 87% or about 30%: the productive usage of most TCR beta V segments. A reported reduction in N-insertions relative to the approximately 640-donor mean was seen in an Asian-associated ancestry cluster in a later analysis. Testing in vitro showed a few CMV-associated chains specific for CMV antigens.

Points on this clone: Its antigen is unidentified.

This PCR relied on a set of 60 Vbeta primers and 13 Jbeta primers. Clones were read by immunoSEQ multiplex PCR, and TCRdb kept only the in-frame ones, dropping some. The sample includes about 36,000 clones, about 70% seen only once; the top ten take approximately 7%. This CDR3 contains 20 residues. V lost 3 bases to trimming and J lost 0 bases, with 24 bases between them. The germline gives CDR1 MGHRA, CDR2 YSYEKL. The sequencing input was PBMCs. The receptor was isolated from a man aged 25-40 years in good health and CMV-seronegative. This chain connects TRBV4-1 to TRBJ1-3, with TRBD1 as a possible D gene (6 bases). The CDR3 DNA is TGCGCCAGCAGCCAGATATACGAGGCCAGGGGCTCACCCTCTGGAAACACCATATATTTT. This codes for CASSQIYEARGSPSGNTIYF.